This T cell receptor beta chain was sequenced during a study of T cell responses to AZD1222 COVID-19 vaccine. Study outcomes and limitations: Nearly half of spike-specific TCRs reportedly go after variant regions that carry no mutations. Baseline serology detected seropositivity in only 6 or 7 AZD1222 recipients. Spike as a whole was targeted by vaccine-associated CD4 TCRs, dominant at 160-218 and 743-854.

Assay: immunoSEQ multiplex PCR; the TCRdb copy retains only in-frame clones and omits some. The repertoire has about 150,000 clones, 91% of them found once; the top ten carry 3.8%. Second-dose intervals of approximately 4 or approximately 12 weeks were pooled. In this sample, this clone turned up once. The antigen remains unidentified. This receptor was taken from an adult who received the AZD1222 COVID-19 vaccine. This specimen consisted of peripheral blood, obtained 28 days after the second AZD1222 dose.

The CDR3 region has the DNA TGCGCCAGCAGCTTGGGGCGCAGGCCAAACACTGAAGCTTTCTTT. It specifies CASSLGRRPNTEAFF. V and J are TRBV5-1 and TRBJ1-1; D remains unclear. The CDR3 loop spans 15 amino acids. CDR1 SGHRS and CDR2 YFSETQ come from the germline V gene. Trimming took 0 bases from V and 2 from J, leaving 11 bases between them.